This T cell receptor (beta chain) was sequenced during a study of blood T cell repertoires in COVID-19. Study as a whole: Spain, Italy and the United States supplied samples that represented acute and convalescent COVID-19. T cells, B-cell-depleted T cells, or PBMCs provided the cDNA or gDNA that served as material.

Source study methods: The authors estimated nucleated cell counts from reference gene primer amplification. Repertoires were generated with immunoSEQ multiplex PCR, while TCRdb's copy carries only in-frame clones and drops some. That table gives V, J and clone size, and the DNA gave D and trimming. The sample records about 150,000 clones, approximately 87% being singletons. The CDR3 is 13 amino acids. V lost 1 base, J lost 6 bases, and 9 bases lay in between. CDR1 is SGHVS, CDR2 FQNEAQ, per germline. This sequence joins TRBV7-8 and TRBJ1-2; possibly TRBD1 for D (5 bases). Sequencing was done on a sample of peripheral blood. The receptor comes from a woman in her seventies with acute or convalescent COVID-19. CDR3 coding DNA: TGTGCCAGCAGCTTAGGGTGGGGCGATGGCTACACCTTC. Protein product: CASSLGWGDGYTF.